Following are 14 T cell receptor beta chains from one sample sequenced in a study of T cells in Graves' hyperthyroidism and ophthalmopathy (dated by TCRdb to about 2019). The library was built by means of multiplex PCR. Sequencing was performed on an Illumina HiSeq 2000. The TCR beta CDR3 regions were amplified from RNA transcripts. The first round of RT-PCR for the TCR CDR3 was performed with the HTBI primer set and the Qiagen OneStep RT-PCR kit. TCRdb trimmed the raw reads at Q25, called clones with MiXCR and kept productive beta chains. Rows with a matching CDR3 protein are joined into one entry that keeps the most common DNA and genes. A total of a few hundred thousand distinct CDR3 sequences appear in this sample, less than 20% of them only once. Around 6.6% of the sample is in the top ten clones. The sequenced sample consisted of blood. Every receptor here comes from a woman aged 30 to 39 with Graves' hyperthyroidism.

This chain connects TRBV9 to TRBJ2-3; D might be TRBD2 (7 bases). Germline CDR1 SGDLS, CDR2 YYNGEE. This CDR3 has 13 residues. V was trimmed by 0 bases and J by 6 bases, leaving 8 bases between them. The CDR3 DNA follows: TGTGCCAGCAGCGTAGGGGGGGGCGATACGCAGTATTTT. This translates into CASSVGGGDTQYF.

The table lists this clonotype with a few counts. The CDR3 carries no conserved terminal phenylalanine or tryptophan, so it likely arises from a read error. J is TRBJ1-2 and V is TRBV28; D might be TRBD1 (6 bases). Germline lookup yields CDR1 MDHEN and CDR2 SYDVKM. V dropped 6 bases and J dropped 6 bases, with 14 bases sitting between them. This CDR3 comprises 13 residues. In DNA, the CDR3 is TGTGCCAGCAGCGGACAGCTAGCCCATGGCTACACCCTC. Amino acid sequence: CASSGQLAHGYTL.

At least ten counts were recorded for this clonotype. The CDR3 is CASSEILGSEAFF. The CDR3 nucleotides read TGTGCCAGCAGTGAAATTTTGGGGTCTGAAGCTTTCTTT. The chain combines TRBV2 with TRBJ1-1, with D hard to call. Trimming cost V 2 bases and J 6 bases, with 10 bases left between them. Germline V lookup: CDR1 SNHLY, CDR2 FYNNEI. This CDR3 is 13 amino acids long. Supplemented by reference TRBV2 and TRBJ1-1, the full variable domain reads EPEVTQTPSHQVTQMGQEVILRCVPISNHLYFYWYRQILGQKVEFLVSFYNNEISEKSEIFDDQFSVERPDGSNFTLKIRSTKLEDSAMYFCASSEILGSEAFFGQGTRLTVV.

This clonotype showed up just a few times. A much larger clone is a single base away; this may be a read error. The V and J genes are TRBV9 and TRBJ2-3, with 10 bases fitting TRBD2. The CDR3 spans 15 residues. CDR1 and CDR2 (germline): SGDLS, YYNGEE. J lost 2 bases, V lost 3 bases, and 3 bases had no gene match. The chain's CDR3 is CASSAGLADTDTQYF. The CDR3 bases are TGTGCCAGCAGCGCCGGACTAGCGGACACAGATACGCAGTATTTT.

Only a few counts were recorded for this clonotype. The chain uses TRBV20-1 and TRBJ2-1, with D maybe TRBD2 (5 bases). The germline V gene has CDR1 DFQATT and CDR2 SNEGSKA (reference sequence). V lost 2 bases to trimming and J lost 4 bases, with 15 bases between them. The CDR3 length is 15 residues. CDR3 coding DNA: TGCAGTGCTAGAAAGGAGAGGGTCCCGTACAATGAGCAGTTCTTC. Protein product: CSARKERVPYNEQFF.

The rearrangement uses TRBV3-1 and TRBJ2-1; 15 positions match TRBD2. The CDR3 runs to 15 residues. CDR1 and CDR2 (germline): LGHDT, YNNKEL (reference sequence). V lost 3 bases and J lost 10; bases outside the gene matches: 4. CDR3 in DNA: TGTGCCAGCAGCCAGTGGACTAGCGGGAGGGAAGAGCAGTTCTTC. Translating it yields CASSQWTSGREEQFF.

The rearrangement uses TRBV10-3 and TRBJ1-1; 7 bases agree with TRBD1. The V gene end was trimmed by 10 bases and the J gene end by 6 bases; junction bases not matched to a gene: 8. The CDR3 length is 12 residues. CDR1 and CDR2 (germline): ENHRY, SYGVKD. The CDR3 coding sequence is TGTGCCACAGGAGGACAGGCTGCTGAAGCTTTCTTT. Amino acids: CATGGQAAEAFF.

This clonotype was observed many times. The gene calls are TRBV27 and TRBJ2-5; D not certain. Trimming removed 4 bases at V and 7 bases at J, with 13 bases between. Germline V gene lookup returns CDR1 MNHEY and CDR2 SMNVEV (reference sequence). The CDR3 length is 13 residues. The DNA for the CDR3 is TGTGCCAGCAGTTACGACCCCCAGATGACCCAGTACTTC. Translated, it gives CASSYDPQMTQYF.

This clonotype occurred many times. The rearrangement links TRBV5-1 to TRBJ2-1; no clear D gene. The length of the CDR3 is 14 residues. The V end was cut by 0 bases, the J end by 5 bases, with 9 bases between. Germline-derived CDR1 and CDR2 are SGHRS and YFSETQ. The CDR3, as DNA: TGCGCCAGCAGCTTGGTTCTAACCAACAATGAGCAGTTCTTC. Protein product: CASSLVLTNNEQFF.

In this sample, this clonotype turned up many times. This sequence joins TRBV18 and TRBJ2-3; no reliable D call. V dropped 3 bases and J dropped 4 bases, with 8 bases sitting between them. Germline V gives CDR1 KGHSH, CDR2 LQKENI. This CDR3 is built from 13 residues. Here the CDR3 reads CASSPMAADTQYF. For the CDR3, the DNA is TGTGCCAGCTCACCGATGGCAGCAGATACGCAGTATTTT.

This clonotype has a handful of counts. This chain links TRBV27 with TRBJ2-1, with 8 bases lining up with TRBD2. V lost 6 bases and J lost 9; bases outside the gene matches: 13. Germline CDR1 and CDR2: MNHEY and SMNVEV (reference sequence). The CDR3 sequence is 15 residues long. This chain's CDR3 is CASSDPGLGAVEQFF. CDR3 sequence (DNA): TGTGCCAGCAGCGATCCGGGACTAGGGGCGGTTGAGCAGTTCTTC.

Ten or more counts support this clonotype. V gene TRBV7-3 combines with J gene TRBJ2-3, with 7 bases fitting TRBD2. The CDR3 loop spans 15 amino acids. Germline V gives CDR1 SGHTA, CDR2 FQGTGA. V shed 2 bases and J 2 bases; nucleotides not matched to a gene: 4. The CDR3 reads CASSLSSGYTDTQYF. The CDR3 bases are TGTGCCAGCAGCTTATCTAGCGGCTACACAGATACGCAGTATTTT.

This clonotype was detected many times. The gene calls are TRBV24-1 and TRBJ1-2; a weak D match, TRBD1 (6 bases). V was pared by 4 bases and J by 0 bases, with 8 bases between. CDR1 and CDR2 from the germline V gene are KGHDR and SFDVKD. The CDR3 is 14 residues long. CDR3 in amino acids: CATSEGASNYGYTF. CDR3 nucleotides: TGTGCCACCAGTGAGGGGGCCTCTAACTATGGCTACACCTTC.

This clonotype was seen more than once but under ten times. The CDR3 nucleotides read TGTGCCAGCAGTTCCCGACCCGGGGTGTGGAATCAGCCCCAGCATTTT. Translating gives CASSSRPGVWNQPQHF. The chain employs TRBV28 and TRBJ1-5, with D unclear. The CDR3 sequence is 16 residues long. V was shortened by 4 bases and J by 4 bases, with 17 bases between the two germline ends. CDR1 and CDR2 (germline): MDHEN, SYDVKM.